Given below is one T cell receptor beta chain in context. No antigen is known for it. Base qualities are not provided; no much larger clone lies one nucleotide away. This sample is drawn from a study of beta chain features in type 1 diabetes (dated by TCRdb to the late 2010s). In terms of the full investigation: No differences in mean age, gender distribution, total cell number or subset yield were found between patients and healthy donors. Regulatory and stem cell-like memory subsets were isolated from only 8 patients and 8 healthy donors, whereas naive and central memory subsets came from all 28 donors. A total of 85 million to 140 million sorted cells were examined across all samples, and a strong correlation was observed between cell number per subset and RNA yield. The study compared TCRB repertoires of sorted circulating CD4+ T cell subsets between recently diagnosed type 1 diabetes patients and matched healthy donors. Points the paper makes about the study in general: A moderate but significant shortening of TCRB CDR3 length was observed in type 1 diabetes patients in all four CD4+ subsets. Naive, central memory and regulatory TCRB repertoires appeared to be more similar among patients than among healthy donors. At VDJ recombination sites, type 1 diabetes patients had fewer insertions and more deleted nucleotides, which implies abnormalities in thymic rearrangement. Because the HLA sub-analyses included only small numbers of individuals, any influence of HLA type on TCRB rearrangement was left unresolved. Shorter templates might be favored by PCR, yet because patient and control samples were amplified and corrected together, any such skew would affect both groups equally. Because cDNA was sequenced instead of genomic DNA, highly expressing activated cells could be over-represented, though the groups showed no difference in activation or CD3 levels.

A single peripheral blood draw of about 116 mL on average was collected from each donor into heparinised tubes. Naive, central memory, regulatory and stem cell-like memory CD4+ T cells were sorted on a BD FACSAria II using a panel including CD45RO, CCR7, CD25, CD127, CD95 and CD27. Every sorted population had a purity above 95%. PBMCs were isolated immediately by Lymphoprep density gradient centrifugation and stained directly without culture. Samples were stained and sorted in pairs, with one healthy donor and one patient per experiment, so that batch effects were minimized. The CDR3 sequence holds 16 residues, the cysteine and phenylalanine included. Only the CDR3 DNA is retained, 48 bases long and in frame from the first base. CDR1 and CDR2 are drawn from the germline V gene: SGHDT, YYEEEE. Deletion took 0 bases off V and 2 bases off J, with a span of 13 bases between the germline ends. The High Capacity cDNA Reverse Transcription Kit was used to reverse transcribe all of the isolated RNA, meaning that expressed TCRB transcripts were what got sequenced. Deep immunoSEQ sequencing was performed on naive, central memory and regulatory T cell samples, with an average of roughly 3.6 million total reads per sample. After sorted cells were lysed in RLT buffer, RNA was extracted with DNase-treated RNeasy Micro or Mini kits, with the choice depending on cell number. Each cell subset was processed separately to prevent cross-contamination, with patient and healthy donor samples processed together. The immunoSEQ multiplex PCR was used to amplify TCRB sequences from cDNA, yielding 87-bp fragments that span the CDR3 region. Amplicons were sequenced on the Illumina HiSeq platform. The study's processing was this. Synthetic template baselines were used to correct PCR bias computationally, reads within Hamming distance 2 were collapsed, and singletons that could not be merged were discarded. Reads were aligned to IMGT to assign V, D and J genes, CDR3 length, and insertions or deletions at six rearrangement sites. Within each subset, clonotype counts were normalized to sorted cell number, and only after that were true diversity and Gini coefficients computed with the tcR R package. The overlap coefficient, calculated on TCRB nucleotide sequences, was used to quantify repertoire sharing. TCRdb mirrors the immuneACCESS table, restricted to in-frame sequences. Some clones are absent from its copies; in checked studies, under half trace to an unresolved V gene, and the reason for the others is unknown. For V, J and clone size, that table is used; D and trimming come from the DNA. This sample comprises over 150,000 clones, 8% to 8.5% of them detected only once. Around 0.5% of the sample comes from the top ten.

Sequencing was performed on central memory CD4+ T cells from blood. The V gene is TRBV5-6 and the J gene is TRBJ2-3; TRBD1 could be the D gene, as 5 bases match. This clonotype was sampled from a woman aged 18-35 years with type 1 diabetes. The CDR3 region has the sequence CASSLDRAGSTDTQYF. The nucleotide sequence reads as follows: TGTGCCAGCAGCTTGGATCGGGCAGGGTCCACAGATACGCAGTATTTT. Full variable domain (CDR3 extended with the reference TRBV5-6 and TRBJ2-3 proteins): DAGVTQSPTHLIKTRGQQVTLRCSPKSGHDTVSWYQQALGQGPQFIFQYYEEEERQRGNFPDRFSGHQFPNYSSELNVNALLLGDSALYLCASSLDRAGSTDTQYFGPGTRLTVL.